This TCR beta chain was captured in a study of PD-1 blockade in classical Hodgkin lymphoma. Study details: Patients were infused with nivolumab 3 mg/kg every 2 weeks. Study results and limitations: Only CD4+ TCR diversity, not CD8+, had risen significantly by C4D1. Newly diagnosed and completely responding patients shared comparable baseline diversity.

Assay: immunoSEQ multiplex PCR; the TCRdb copy retains only in-frame clones and omits some. Of tens of thousands of clones in the sample, 80% are singletons; the top ten hold roughly 22%. Every patient had relapsed following autologous stem cell transplantation, and cohorts differed in brentuximab vedotin exposure. Best responses were complete response, partial response or progressive disease. With 4 bases removed from V and 0 bases from J, the gap between germline ends came to 24 bases. This CDR3 region has 20 residues. CDR1 is SGHVT and CDR2 is SQSDAQ in the germline V gene. This clone was found a few times. As yet, its antigen is unknown.

The receptor was derived from a human donor with classical Hodgkin lymphoma. Specimen: peripheral blood mononuclear cells (PBMCs), collected before the second cycle of nivolumab. The rearrangement joins TRBV7-4 to TRBJ2-2; D is possibly TRBD1 or TRBD2 (5 bases each). CDR3 sequence (DNA): TGTGCCAGCAGCTCGACCGTTCGGGACGCCCAAACTTCGAACACCGGGGAGCTGTTTTTT. It encodes CASSSTVRDAQTSNTGELFF.